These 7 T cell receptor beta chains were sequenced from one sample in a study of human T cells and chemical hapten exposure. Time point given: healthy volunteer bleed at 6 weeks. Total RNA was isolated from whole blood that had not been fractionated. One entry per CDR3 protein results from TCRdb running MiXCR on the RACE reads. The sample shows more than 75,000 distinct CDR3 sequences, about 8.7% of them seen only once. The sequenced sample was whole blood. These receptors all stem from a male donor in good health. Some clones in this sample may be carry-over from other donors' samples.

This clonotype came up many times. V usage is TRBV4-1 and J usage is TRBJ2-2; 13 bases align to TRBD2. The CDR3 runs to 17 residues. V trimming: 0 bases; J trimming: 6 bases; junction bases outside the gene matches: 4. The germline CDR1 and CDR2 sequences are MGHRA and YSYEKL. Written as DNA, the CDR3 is TGCGCCAGCAGCCAAGAAGGACTAGCGGGAGCAGCCGGGGAGCTGTTTTTT. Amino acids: CASSQEGLAGAAGELFF.

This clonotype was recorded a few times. DNA of the CDR3: TGCGCCAGCAGCTTTACAGGGTTCCTGAACACTGAAGCTTTCTTT. Its protein product is CASSFTGFLNTEAFF. The V gene is TRBV5-1, the J gene TRBJ1-1, with a tentative D call TRBD1 (6 bases). V lost 2 bases and J 0 bases, leaving 11 bases between the germline ends. The germline CDR1 and CDR2 sequences are SGHRS and YFSETQ. The CDR3 spans 15 residues.

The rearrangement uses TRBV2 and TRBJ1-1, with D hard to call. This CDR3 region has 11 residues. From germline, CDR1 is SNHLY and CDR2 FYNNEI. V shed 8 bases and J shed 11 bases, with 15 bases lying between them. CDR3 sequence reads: CASGVLGWAFF. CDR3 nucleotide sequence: TGTGCCAGCGGCGTTTTGGGTTGGGCTTTCTTT.

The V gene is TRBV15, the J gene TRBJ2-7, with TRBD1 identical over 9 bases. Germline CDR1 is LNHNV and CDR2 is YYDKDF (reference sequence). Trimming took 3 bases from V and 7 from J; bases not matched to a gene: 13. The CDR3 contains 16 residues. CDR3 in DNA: TGTGCCACCAGCAGGCTGGAGACACAGGGGGCGAGGGAGCAGTACTTC. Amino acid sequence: CATSRLETQGAREQYF.

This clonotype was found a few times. The CDR3 DNA reads TGCGCCAGCAGCTTGGAGGGGGTCGGGTACAATGAGCAGTTCTTC. Translating gives CASSLEGVGYNEQFF. This chain joins TRBV5-1 and TRBJ2-1; D may be TRBD1 (6 bases). Germline loops: CDR1 SGHRS, CDR2 YFSETQ. Trimming took off 0 bases at V and 4 bases at J, with 11 bases between the two ends. The CDR3 loop spans 15 amino acids.

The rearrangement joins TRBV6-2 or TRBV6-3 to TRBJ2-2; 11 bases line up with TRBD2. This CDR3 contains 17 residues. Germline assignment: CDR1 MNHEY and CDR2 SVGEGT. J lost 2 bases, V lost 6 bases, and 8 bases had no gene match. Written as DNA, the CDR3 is TGTGCCAGCAGACCCCGTCTAGCGGGGGGTAACACCGGGGAGCTGTTTTTT. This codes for CASRPRLAGGNTGELFF.

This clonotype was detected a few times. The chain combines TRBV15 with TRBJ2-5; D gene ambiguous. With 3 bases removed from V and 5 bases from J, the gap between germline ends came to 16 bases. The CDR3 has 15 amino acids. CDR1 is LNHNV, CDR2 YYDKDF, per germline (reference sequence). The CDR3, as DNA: TGTGCCACCAGCAGCGGTACGAGCATGGGCGAGACCCAGTACTTC. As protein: CATSSGTSMGETQYF.